This TCR beta chain was retrieved from a study of memory CD8 T cells in hepatitis C reinfection. From germline, CDR1 is SGHVS and CDR2 FQNEAQ. The CDR3 has 14 residues. With 2 bases removed from V and 11 bases from J, the gap between germline ends came to 18 bases. Noted time point: pre-reinfection, 55 to 20 weeks before reinfection detection. TCR sequencing was done directly ex vivo on sorted cells, without expansion in vitro. The repertoire was sequenced with immunoSEQ multiplex PCR; TCRdb's copy has only in-frame clones and lacks some. The profile shows approximately 50,000 clones, roughly 89% of them singletons.

This rearrangement joins TRBV7-8 to TRBJ1-1; D gene unclear. The sequence derives from a man aged 18 to 29 with hepatitis C virus infection. Sequenced: naive CD8+ T cells sorted from blood. CDR3 residues: CASSLTNPPGEAFF. The CDR3 nucleotides read TGTGCCAGCAGCTTAACAAACCCACCCGGGGAGGCTTTCTTT. The entire variable domain, with the rest obtained from reference TRBV7-8 and TRBJ1-1, is as follows: GAGVSQSPRYKVAKRGQDVALRCDPISGHVSLFWYQQALGQGPEFLTYFQNEAQLDKSGLPSDRFFAERPEGSVSTLKIQRTQQEDSAVYLCASSLTNPPGEAFFGQGTRLTVV.